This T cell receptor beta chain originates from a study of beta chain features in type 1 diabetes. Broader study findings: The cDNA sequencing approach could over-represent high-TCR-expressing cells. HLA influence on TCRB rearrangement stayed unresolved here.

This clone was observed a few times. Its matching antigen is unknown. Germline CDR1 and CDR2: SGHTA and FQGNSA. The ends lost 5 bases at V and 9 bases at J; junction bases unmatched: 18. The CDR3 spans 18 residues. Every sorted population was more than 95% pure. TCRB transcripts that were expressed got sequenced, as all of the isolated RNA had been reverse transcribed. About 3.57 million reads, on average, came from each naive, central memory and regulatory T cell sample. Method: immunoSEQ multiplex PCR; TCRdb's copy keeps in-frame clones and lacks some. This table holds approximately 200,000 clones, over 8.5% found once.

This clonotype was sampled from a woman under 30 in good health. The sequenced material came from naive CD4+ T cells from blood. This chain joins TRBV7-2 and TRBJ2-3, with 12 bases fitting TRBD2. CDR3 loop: CASSLKPRLAGEGGTQYF. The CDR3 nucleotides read TGTGCCAGCAGCCTTAAGCCCCGACTAGCGGGGGAGGGAGGGACGCAGTATTTT.